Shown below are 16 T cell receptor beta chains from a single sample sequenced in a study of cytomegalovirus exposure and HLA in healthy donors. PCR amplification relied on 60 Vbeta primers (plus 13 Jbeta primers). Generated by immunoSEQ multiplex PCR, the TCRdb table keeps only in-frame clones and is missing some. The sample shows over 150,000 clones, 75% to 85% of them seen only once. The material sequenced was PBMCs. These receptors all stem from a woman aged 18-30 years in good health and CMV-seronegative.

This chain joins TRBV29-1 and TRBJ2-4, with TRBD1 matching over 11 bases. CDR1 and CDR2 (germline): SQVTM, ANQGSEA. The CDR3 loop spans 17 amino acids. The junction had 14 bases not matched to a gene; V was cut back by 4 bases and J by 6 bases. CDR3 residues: CSVGQGRRTGGTNIQYF. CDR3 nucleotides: TGCAGCGTTGGTCAAGGACGAAGGACAGGGGGCACAAACATTCAGTACTTC.

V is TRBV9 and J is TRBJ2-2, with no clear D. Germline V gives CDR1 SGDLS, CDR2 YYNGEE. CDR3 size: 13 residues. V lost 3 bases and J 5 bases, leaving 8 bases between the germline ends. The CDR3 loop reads CASSASVTGELFF. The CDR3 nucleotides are TGTGCCAGCAGCGCCTCGGTAACCGGGGAGCTGTTTTTT.

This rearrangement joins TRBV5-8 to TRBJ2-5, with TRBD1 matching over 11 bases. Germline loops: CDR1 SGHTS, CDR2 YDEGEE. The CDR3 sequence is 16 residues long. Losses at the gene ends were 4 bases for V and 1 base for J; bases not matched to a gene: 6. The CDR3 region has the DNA TGTGCCAGCAGCGCTGGGACAGGGGGGCTCCAAGAGACCCAGTACTTC. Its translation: CASSAGTGGLQETQYF. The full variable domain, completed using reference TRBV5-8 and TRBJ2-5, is EAGVTQSPTHLIKTRGQQATLRCSPISGHTSVYWYQQALGLGLQFLLWYDEGEERNRGNFPPRFSGRQFPNYSSELNVNALELEDSALYLCASSAGTGGLQETQYFGPGTRLLVL.

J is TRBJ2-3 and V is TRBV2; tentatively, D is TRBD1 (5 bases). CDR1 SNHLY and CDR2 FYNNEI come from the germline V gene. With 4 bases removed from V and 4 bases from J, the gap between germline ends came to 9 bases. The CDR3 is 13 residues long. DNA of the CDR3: TGTGCCAGCAGTGGTCAGGGCGCAGATACGCAGTATTTT. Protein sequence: CASSGQGADTQYF.

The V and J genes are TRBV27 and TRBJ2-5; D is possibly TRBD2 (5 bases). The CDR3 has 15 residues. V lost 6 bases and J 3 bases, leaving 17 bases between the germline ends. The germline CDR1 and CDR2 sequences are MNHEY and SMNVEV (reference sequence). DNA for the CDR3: TGTGCCAGCAGATCCGCTGCCGCGGGCGAAGAGACCCAGTACTTC. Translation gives CASRSAAAGEETQYF.

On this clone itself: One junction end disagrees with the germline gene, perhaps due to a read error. This CDR3 reads CASSPDRDTQYF. The CDR3 DNA reads TGTGCTAGCAGCCCAGACAGAGATACGCAGTATTTT. The genes are TRBV7-7 and TRBJ2-3, with a weak D call TRBD1 (5 bases). Germline V gene lookup returns CDR1 SSHAT and CDR2 FNYEAQ (reference sequence). This CDR3 is 12 amino acids long.

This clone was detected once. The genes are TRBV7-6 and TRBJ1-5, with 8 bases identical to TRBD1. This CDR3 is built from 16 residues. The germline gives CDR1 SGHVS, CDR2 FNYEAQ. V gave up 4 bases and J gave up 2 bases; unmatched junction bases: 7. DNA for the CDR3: TGTGCCAGCAGCTGGACAGGGCCTGGTGGCAATCAGCCCCAGCATTTT. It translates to CASSWTGPGGNQPQHF.

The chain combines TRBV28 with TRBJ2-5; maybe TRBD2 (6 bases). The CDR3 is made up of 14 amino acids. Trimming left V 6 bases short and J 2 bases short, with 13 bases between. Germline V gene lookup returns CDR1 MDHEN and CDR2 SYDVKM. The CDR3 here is CASRIWGVQETQYF. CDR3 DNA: TGTGCCAGCAGAATTTGGGGGGTTCAAGAGACCCAGTACTTC.

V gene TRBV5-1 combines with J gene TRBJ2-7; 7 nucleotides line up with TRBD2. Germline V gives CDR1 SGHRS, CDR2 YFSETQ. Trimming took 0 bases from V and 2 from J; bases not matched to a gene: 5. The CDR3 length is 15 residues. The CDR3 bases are TGCGCCAGCAGCTTGGTGTCTAGCGGTCCCTACGAGCAGTACTTC. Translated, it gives CASSLVSSGPYEQYF.

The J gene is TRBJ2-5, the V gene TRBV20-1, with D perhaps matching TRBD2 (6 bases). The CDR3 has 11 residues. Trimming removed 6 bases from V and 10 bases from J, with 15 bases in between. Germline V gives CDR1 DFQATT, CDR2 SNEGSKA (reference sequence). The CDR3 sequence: CSAAPRLVQYF. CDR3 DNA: TGCAGTGCCGCCCCACGACTAGTCCAGTACTTC.

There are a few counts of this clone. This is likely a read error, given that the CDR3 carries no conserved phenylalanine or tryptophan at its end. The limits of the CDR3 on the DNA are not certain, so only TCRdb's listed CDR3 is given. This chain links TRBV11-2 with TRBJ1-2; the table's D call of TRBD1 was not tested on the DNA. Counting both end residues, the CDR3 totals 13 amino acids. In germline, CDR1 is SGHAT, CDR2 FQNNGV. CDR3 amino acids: CASSGNRDRPQAH.

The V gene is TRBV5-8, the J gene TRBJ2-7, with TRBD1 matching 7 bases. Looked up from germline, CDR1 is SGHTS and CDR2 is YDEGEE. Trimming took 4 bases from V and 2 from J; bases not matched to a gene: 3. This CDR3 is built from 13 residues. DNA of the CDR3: TGTGCCAGCAGCCCGGGACAGACCTACGAGCAGTACTTC. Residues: CASSPGQTYEQYF. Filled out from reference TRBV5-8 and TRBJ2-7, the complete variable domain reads EAGVTQSPTHLIKTRGQQATLRCSPISGHTSVYWYQQALGLGLQFLLWYDEGEERNRGNFPPRFSGRQFPNYSSELNVNALELEDSALYLCASSPGQTYEQYFGPGTRLTVT.

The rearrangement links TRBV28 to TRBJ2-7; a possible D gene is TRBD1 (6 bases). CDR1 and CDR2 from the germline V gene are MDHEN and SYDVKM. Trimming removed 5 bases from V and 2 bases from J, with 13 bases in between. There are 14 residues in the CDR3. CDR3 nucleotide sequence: TGTGCCAGCAGTCCACAGGGTGGGCCCTACGAGCAGTACTTC. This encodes CASSPQGGPYEQYF.

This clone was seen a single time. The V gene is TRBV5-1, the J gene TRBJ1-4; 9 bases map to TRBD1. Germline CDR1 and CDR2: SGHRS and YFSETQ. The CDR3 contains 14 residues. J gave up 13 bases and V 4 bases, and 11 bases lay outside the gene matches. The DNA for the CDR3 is TGCGCCAGCAGCGTCGACAGGGGGGTGGACGGACTGTTTTTT. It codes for CASSVDRGVDGLFF. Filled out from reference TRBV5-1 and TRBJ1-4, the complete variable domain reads KAGVTQTPRYLIKTRGQQVTLSCSPISGHRSVSWYQQTPGQGLQFLFEYFSETQRNKGNFPGRFSGRQFSNSRSEMNVSTLELGDSALYLCASSVDRGVDGLFFGSGTQLSVL.

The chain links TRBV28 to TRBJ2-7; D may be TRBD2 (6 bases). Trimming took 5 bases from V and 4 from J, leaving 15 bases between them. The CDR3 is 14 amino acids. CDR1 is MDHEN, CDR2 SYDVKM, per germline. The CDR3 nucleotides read TGTGCCAGCAGTCGCGGGACCGAACAATACGAGCAGTACTTC. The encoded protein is CASSRGTEQYEQYF.

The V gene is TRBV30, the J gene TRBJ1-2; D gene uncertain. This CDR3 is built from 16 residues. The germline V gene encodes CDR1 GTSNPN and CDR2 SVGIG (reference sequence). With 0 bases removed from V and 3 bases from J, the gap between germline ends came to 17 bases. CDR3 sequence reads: CAWSVGWARLDYGYTF. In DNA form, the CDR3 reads TGTGCCTGGAGTGTAGGTTGGGCAAGATTGGACTATGGCTACACCTTC.